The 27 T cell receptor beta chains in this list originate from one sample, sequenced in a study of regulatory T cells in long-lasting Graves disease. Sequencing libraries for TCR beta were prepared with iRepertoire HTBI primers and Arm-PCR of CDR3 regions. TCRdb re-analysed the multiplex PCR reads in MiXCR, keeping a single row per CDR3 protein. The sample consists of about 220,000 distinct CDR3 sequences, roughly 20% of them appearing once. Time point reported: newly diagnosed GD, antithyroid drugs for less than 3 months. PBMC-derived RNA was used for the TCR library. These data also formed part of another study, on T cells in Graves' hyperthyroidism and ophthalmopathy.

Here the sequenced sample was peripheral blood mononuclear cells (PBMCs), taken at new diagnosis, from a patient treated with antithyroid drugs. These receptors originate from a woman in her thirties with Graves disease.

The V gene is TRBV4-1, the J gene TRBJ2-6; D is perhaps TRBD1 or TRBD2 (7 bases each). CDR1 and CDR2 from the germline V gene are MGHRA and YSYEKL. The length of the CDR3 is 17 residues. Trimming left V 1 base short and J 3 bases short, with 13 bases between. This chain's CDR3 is CASSQGEGAGGANVLTF. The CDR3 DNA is TGCGCCAGCAGCCAAGGGGAGGGGGCGGGTGGGGCCAACGTCCTGACTTTC.

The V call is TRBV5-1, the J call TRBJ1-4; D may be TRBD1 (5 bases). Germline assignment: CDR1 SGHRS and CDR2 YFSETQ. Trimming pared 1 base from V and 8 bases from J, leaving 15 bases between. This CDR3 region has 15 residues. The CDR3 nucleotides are TGCGCCAGCAGCTTGAGAGGGGCAGGACCCGAAAAACTGTTTTTT. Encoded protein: CASSLRGAGPEKLFF.

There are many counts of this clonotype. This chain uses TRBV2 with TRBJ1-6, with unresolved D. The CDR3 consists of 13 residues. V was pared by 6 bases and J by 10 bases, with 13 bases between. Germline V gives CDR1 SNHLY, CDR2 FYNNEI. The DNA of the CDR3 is TGTGCCAGCAGGGGATCGACGGACTCACCCCTCCACTTT. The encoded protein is CASRGSTDSPLHF.

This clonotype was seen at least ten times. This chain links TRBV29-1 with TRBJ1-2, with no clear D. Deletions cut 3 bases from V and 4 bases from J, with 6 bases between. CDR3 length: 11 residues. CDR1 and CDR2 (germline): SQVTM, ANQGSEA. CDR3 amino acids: CSVDDTYGYTF. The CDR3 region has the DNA TGCAGCGTTGATGACACCTATGGCTACACCTTC.

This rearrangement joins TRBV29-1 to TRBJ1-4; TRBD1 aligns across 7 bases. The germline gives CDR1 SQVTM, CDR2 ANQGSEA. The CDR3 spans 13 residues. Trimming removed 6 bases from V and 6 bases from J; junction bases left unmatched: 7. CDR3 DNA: TGCAGCGTACAAGGACAGGTGGATGAAAAACTGTTTTTT. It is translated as CSVQGQVDEKLFF. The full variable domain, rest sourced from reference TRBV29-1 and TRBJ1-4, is SAVISQKPSRDICQRGTSLTIQCQVDSQVTMMFWYRQQPGQSLTLIATANQGSEATYESGFVIDKFPISRPNLTFSTLTVSNMSPEDSSIYLCSVQGQVDEKLFFGSGTQLSVL.

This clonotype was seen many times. CDR3 sequence reads: CASAPGYSGNTIYF. CDR3 in DNA: TGTGCCAGCGCCCCAGGGTACTCTGGAAACACCATATATTTT. The chain carries TRBV12-3 or TRBV12-4 and TRBJ1-3; possible D gene TRBD1, 5 bases. The CDR3 contains 14 residues. V lost 8 bases, J lost 0 bases, and 11 bases lay in between.

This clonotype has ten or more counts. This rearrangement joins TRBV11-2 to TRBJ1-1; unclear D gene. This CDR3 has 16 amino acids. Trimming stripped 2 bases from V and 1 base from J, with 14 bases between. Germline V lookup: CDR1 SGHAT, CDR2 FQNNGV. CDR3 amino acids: CASSLYPTYGNTEAFF. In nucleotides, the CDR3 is TGTGCCAGCAGCTTATATCCCACATATGGGAACACTGAAGCTTTCTTT.

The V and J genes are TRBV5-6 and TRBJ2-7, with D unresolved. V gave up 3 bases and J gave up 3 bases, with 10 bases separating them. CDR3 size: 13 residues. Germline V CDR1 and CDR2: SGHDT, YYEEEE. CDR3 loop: CASSSLTLYEQYF. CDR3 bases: TGTGCCAGCAGCTCCCTGACCCTCTACGAGCAGTACTTC.

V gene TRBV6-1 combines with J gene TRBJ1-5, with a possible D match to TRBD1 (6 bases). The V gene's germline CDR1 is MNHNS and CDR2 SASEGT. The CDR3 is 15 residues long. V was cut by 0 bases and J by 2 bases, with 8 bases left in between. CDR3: CASSEAGGGNQPQHF. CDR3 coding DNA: TGTGCCAGCAGTGAAGCGGGGGGCGGCAATCAGCCCCAGCATTTT.

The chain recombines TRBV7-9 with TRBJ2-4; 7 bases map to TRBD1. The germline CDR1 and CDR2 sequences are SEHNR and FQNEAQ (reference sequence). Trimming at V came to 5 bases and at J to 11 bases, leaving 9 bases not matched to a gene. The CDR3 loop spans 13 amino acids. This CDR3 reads CASSQKLGTVQYF. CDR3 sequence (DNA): TGTGCCAGCAGCCAGAAGCTTGGGACAGTTCAGTACTTC.

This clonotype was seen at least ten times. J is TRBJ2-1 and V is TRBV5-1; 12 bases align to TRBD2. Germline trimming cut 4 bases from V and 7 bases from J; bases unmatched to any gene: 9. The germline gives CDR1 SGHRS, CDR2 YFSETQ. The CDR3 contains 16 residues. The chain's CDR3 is CASSPGGLAGPNEQFF. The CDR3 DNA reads TGCGCCAGCAGCCCGGGCGGACTAGCGGGACCAAATGAGCAGTTCTTC.

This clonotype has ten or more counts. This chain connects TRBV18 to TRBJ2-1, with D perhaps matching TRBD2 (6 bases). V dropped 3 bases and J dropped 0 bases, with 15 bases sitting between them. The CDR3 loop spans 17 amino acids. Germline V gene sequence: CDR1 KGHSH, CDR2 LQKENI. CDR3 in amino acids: CASSPAGLASSYNEQFF. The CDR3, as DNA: TGTGCCAGCTCACCGGCGGGACTGGCGAGCTCCTACAATGAGCAGTTCTTC.

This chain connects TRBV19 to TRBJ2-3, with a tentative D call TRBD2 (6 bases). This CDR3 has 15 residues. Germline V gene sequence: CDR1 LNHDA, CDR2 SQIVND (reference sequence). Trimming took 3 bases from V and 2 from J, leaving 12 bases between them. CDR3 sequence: CASSISGVVTDTQYF. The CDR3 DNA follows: TGTGCCAGTAGTATTTCGGGGGTTGTCACAGATACGCAGTATTTT.

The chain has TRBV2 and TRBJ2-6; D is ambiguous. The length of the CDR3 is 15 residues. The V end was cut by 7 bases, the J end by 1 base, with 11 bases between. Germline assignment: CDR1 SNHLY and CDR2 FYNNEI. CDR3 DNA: TGTGCCAGCAATCGGCATCAGTCTGGGGCCAACGTCCTGACTTTC. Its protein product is CASNRHQSGANVLTF.

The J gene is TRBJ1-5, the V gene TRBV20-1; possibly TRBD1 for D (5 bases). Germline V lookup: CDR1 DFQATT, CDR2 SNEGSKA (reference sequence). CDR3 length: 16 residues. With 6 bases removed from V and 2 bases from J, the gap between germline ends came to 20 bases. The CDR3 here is CSAPGREGGGNQPQHF. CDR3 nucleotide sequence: TGCAGTGCCCCGGGACGGGAGGGAGGGGGCAATCAGCCCCAGCATTTT.

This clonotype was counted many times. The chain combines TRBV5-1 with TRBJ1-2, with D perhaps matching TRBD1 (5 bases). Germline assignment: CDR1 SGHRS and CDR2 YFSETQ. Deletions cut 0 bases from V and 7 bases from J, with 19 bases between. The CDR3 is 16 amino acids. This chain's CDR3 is CASSLDAHGGRSGYTF. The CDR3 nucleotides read TGCGCCAGCAGCTTGGATGCCCATGGGGGAAGGTCTGGCTACACCTTC.

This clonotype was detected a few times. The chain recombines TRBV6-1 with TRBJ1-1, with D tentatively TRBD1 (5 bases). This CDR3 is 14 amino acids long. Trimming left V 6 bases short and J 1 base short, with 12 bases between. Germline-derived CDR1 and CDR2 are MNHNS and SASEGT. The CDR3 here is CASRRGGENTEAFF. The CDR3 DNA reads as TGTGCCAGCAGGAGGGGAGGGGAGAACACTGAAGCTTTCTTT.

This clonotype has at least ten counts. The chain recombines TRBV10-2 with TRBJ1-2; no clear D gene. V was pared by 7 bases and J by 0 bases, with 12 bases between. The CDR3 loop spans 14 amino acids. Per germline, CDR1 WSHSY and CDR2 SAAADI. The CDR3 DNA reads TGCGCCAGCACCCGACAATACTCTAACTATGGCTACACCTTC. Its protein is CASTRQYSNYGYTF.

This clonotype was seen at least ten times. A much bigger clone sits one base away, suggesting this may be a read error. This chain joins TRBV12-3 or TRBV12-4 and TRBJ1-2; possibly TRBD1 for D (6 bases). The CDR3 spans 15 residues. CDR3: CTSSGRDIPNYGYTF. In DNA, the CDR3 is TGTACCAGCAGTGGCCGGGACATCCCTAACTATGGCTACACCTTC.

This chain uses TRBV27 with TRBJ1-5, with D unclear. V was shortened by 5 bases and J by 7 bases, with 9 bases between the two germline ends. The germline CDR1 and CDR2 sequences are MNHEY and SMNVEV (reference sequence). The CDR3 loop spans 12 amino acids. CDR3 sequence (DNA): TGTGCCAGCAGTCCCTTGGGGCAGCCCCAGCATTTT. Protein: CASSPLGQPQHF.

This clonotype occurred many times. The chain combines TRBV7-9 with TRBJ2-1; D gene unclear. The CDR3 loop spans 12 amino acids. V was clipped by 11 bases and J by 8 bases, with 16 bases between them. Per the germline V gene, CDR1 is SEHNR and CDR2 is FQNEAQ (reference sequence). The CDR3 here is CAVAVSRDEQFF. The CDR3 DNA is TGTGCCGTTGCCGTCTCCCGGGATGAGCAGTTCTTC.

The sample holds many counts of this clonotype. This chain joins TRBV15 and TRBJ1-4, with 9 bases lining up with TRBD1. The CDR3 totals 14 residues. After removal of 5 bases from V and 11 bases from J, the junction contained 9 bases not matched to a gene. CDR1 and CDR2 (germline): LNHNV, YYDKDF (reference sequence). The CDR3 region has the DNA TGTGCCACCAGCGGCGGACAGGGGACCGGGAAACTGTTTTTT. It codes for CATSGGQGTGKLFF.

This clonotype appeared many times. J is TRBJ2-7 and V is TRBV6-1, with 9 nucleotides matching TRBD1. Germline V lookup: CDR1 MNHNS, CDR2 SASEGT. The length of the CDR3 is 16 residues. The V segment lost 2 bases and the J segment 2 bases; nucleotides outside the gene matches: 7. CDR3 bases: TGTGCCAGCAGTGAAATCATGGGACAGGGAGCCTACGAGCAGTACTTC. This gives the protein CASSEIMGQGAYEQYF.

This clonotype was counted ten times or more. The CDR3 coding sequence is TGCAGTGCTAGCCGTAGGCTAGCGGGAGGACTCTTGACCTACGAGCAGTACTTC. It encodes CSASRRLAGGLLTYEQYF. The V gene is TRBV20-1, the J gene TRBJ2-7; 11 bases map to TRBD2. Germline V gene sequence: CDR1 DFQATT, CDR2 SNEGSKA (reference sequence). After removal of 3 bases from V and 2 bases from J, the junction contained 15 bases not matched to a gene. This CDR3 has 18 residues.

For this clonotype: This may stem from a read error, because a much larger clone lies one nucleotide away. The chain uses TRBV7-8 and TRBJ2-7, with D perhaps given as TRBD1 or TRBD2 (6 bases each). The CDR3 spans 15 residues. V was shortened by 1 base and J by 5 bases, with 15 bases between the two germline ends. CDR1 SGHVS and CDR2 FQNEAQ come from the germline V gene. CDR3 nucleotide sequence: TGTGCCAGCAGCTTAGTGTTAAACAGGGAGGACGAGCAGTACTTC. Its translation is CASSLVLNREDEQYF. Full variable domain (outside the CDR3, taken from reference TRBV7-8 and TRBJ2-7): GAGVSQSPRYKVAKRGQDVALRCDPISGHVSLFWYQQALGQGPEFLTYFQNEAQLDKSGLPSDRFFAERPEGSVSTLKIQRTQQEDSAVYLCASSLVLNREDEQYFGPGTRLTVT.

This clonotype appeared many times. CDR3 residues: CASSDLGGRTNEKLFF. The CDR3 nucleotides are TGTGCCAGCAGTGACCTGGGGGGGCGGACTAATGAAAAACTGTTTTTT. The chain uses TRBV25-1 and TRBJ1-4, with D perhaps matching TRBD1 (6 bases). Trimming pared 3 bases from V and 2 bases from J, leaving 13 bases between. This CDR3 comprises 16 residues. Germline CDR1 reads MGHDK; CDR2 reads SYGVNS.

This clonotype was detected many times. The CDR3 DNA is TGTGCCAGCAGCCAGGGTCGTTTTGTGCAAGGCTACACCTTC. Translated, it gives CASSQGRFVQGYTF. This chain uses TRBV14 with TRBJ1-2; no reliable D call. This CDR3 has 14 amino acids. V lost 3 bases and J 8 bases, leaving 16 bases between the germline ends. Germline CDR1 SGHDN, CDR2 FVKESK.